These T cell receptor beta chains were read from a single sample in a study of cytomegalovirus exposure and HLA in healthy donors. TCRdb keeps only in-frame clones here, not all; method: immunoSEQ multiplex PCR. The data show about 110,000 clones, more than 65% seen once. Sequencing was carried out using PBMCs. These receptors were collected from a woman under 40 in good health and CMV-seronegative. The CDR3 runs from the conserved cysteine through the conserved F or W. Each record gives: CDR3 protein, CDR3 DNA, D gene, V gene, clone size, J gene. A D gene is named only where the DNA matches it firmly. Size tells how often a clone was seen (once, few, many) or the class of an expanded clone, and some rows leave it out.

cdr3_aa: CAINIGQPNTEAFF
cdr3_nt: TGTGCCATCAACATAGGACAGCCGAACACTGAAGCTTTCTTT
d_call: .
v_call: TRBV10-3
clone_size: few
j_call: TRBJ1-1

cdr3_aa: CASRQGFTEAFF
cdr3_nt: TGTGCCAGCAGACAGGGTTTCACTGAAGCTTTCTTT
d_call: .
v_call: TRBV27
clone_size: few
j_call: TRBJ1-1

cdr3_aa: CASSPSESTDTQYF
cdr3_nt: TGTGCCAGCAGTCCTAGCGAGTCCACAGATACGCAGTATTTT
d_call: .
v_call: TRBV6-1
clone_size: .
j_call: TRBJ2-3

cdr3_aa: CASSERGQPQHF
cdr3_nt: TGTGCCAGCAGTGAAAGGGGGCAGCCCCAGCATTTT
d_call: .
v_call: TRBV2
clone_size: .
j_call: TRBJ1-5

cdr3_aa: CAWSVRWSPINYGYTF
cdr3_nt: TGTGCCTGGAGTGTAAGGTGGAGCCCAATAAACTATGGCTACACCTTC
d_call: .
v_call: TRBV30
clone_size: few
j_call: TRBJ1-2

cdr3_aa: CAISEAFGLAGREQYF
cdr3_nt: TGTGCCATCAGTGAGGCTTTTGGACTAGCGGGGCGCGAGCAGTACTTC
d_call: TRBD2
v_call: TRBV10-3
clone_size: .
j_call: TRBJ2-7

cdr3_aa: CASSRGNTEAFF
cdr3_nt: TGCGCCAGCAGCCGGGGGAACACTGAAGCTTTCTTT
d_call: .
v_call: TRBV5-1
clone_size: .
j_call: TRBJ1-1

cdr3_aa: CASSEQGSTGELFF
cdr3_nt: TGTGCCAGCAGTGAACAGGGGAGCACCGGGGAGCTGTTTTTT
d_call: TRBD1
v_call: TRBV6-4
clone_size: .
j_call: TRBJ2-2

cdr3_aa: CASSLKGRGLNTEAFF
cdr3_nt: TGTGCCAGCAGTTTAAAAGGCAGGGGCCTGAACACTGAAGCTTTCTTT
d_call: .
v_call: TRBV27
clone_size: .
j_call: TRBJ1-1

cdr3_aa: CASSLQLNTGELFF
cdr3_nt: TGTGCCAGCAGCTTACAGCTGAACACCGGGGAGCTGTTTTTT
d_call: .
v_call: TRBV5-6
clone_size: .
j_call: TRBJ2-2

cdr3_aa: CSTGTGGGYGYTF
cdr3_nt: TGCAGTACCGGGACAGGGGGAGGCTATGGCTACACCTTC
d_call: TRBD1
v_call: TRBV29-1
clone_size: .
j_call: TRBJ1-2